A single sample gave rise to the 32 T cell receptor beta chains below, sequenced in a study of shared clonotypes between healthy human individuals. Data came from immunoSEQ multiplex PCR; TCRdb stores just in-frame clones and leaves some out. Of 780,000 or so clones listed, roughly 72% are singletons. The sequencing sample was made of memory CD4+ T cells sorted from blood. Subset of the sample: CD45RA-negative fraction. These receptor sequences come from a woman under 40 in good health.

This clone was recorded only once. The V and J genes are TRBV7-2 and TRBJ1-1; D uncertain. Trimming left V 7 bases short and J 0 bases short, with 15 bases between. CDR1 SGHTA and CDR2 FQGNSA come from the germline V gene. The CDR3 loop spans 15 amino acids. The DNA of the CDR3 is TGTGCCAGCAACCTCAACGGCAAAATGAACACTGAAGCTTTCTTT. Amino acids: CASNLNGKMNTEAFF.

The chain joins TRBV5-5 to TRBJ1-1, with D possibly matching TRBD1 (6 bases). Germline V gives CDR1 SGHKS, CDR2 YYEKEE (reference sequence). The CDR3 spans 13 residues. Between the trimmed V and J ends, which lost 1 base and 6 bases, there was a span of 10 bases. CDR3 DNA: TGTGCCAGCAGCTTGTGGGGGGCGCCTGAAGCTTTCTTT. This codes for CASSLWGAPEAFF.

The CDR3 nucleotides are TGTGCCACCTTGAGGGCCCTCCTAGGCGGCTACACCTTC. Its translation: CATLRALLGGYTF. The J gene is TRBJ1-2, the V gene TRBV28; no definite D call. The germline V gene has CDR1 MDHEN and CDR2 SYDVKM. Trimming took off 10 bases at V and 8 bases at J, with 20 bases between the two ends. CDR3 size: 13 residues.

V is TRBV6-5 and J is TRBJ2-7, with 11 bases aligning to TRBD2. The CDR3 has 16 amino acids. Trimming cost V 0 bases and J 4 bases; bases outside gene matches: 5. Germline V gives CDR1 MNHEY, CDR2 SVGAGI. The CDR3 nucleotides are TGTGCCAGCAGTTACTCCGTAGCGGGAGGGAGGTACGAGCAGTACTTC. Translated: CASSYSVAGGRYEQYF.

The genes are TRBV7-2 and TRBJ2-2; 7 bases align to TRBD2. Per the germline V gene, CDR1 is SGHTA and CDR2 is FQGNSA. The CDR3 contains 19 residues. The trim removed 1 base at V and 0 bases at J, leaving 11 bases unmatched. The CDR3 DNA follows: TGTGCCAGCAGCTTAGGTTGGGGGACTAAGGGAACGAACACCGGGGAGCTGTTTTTT. Its translation: CASSLGWGTKGTNTGELFF.

The chain carries TRBV14 and TRBJ2-7, with 12 nucleotides matching TRBD2. V shed 8 bases and J 2 bases; nucleotides not matched to a gene: 7. CDR3 length equals 15 residues. The V gene's germline CDR1 is SGHDN and CDR2 FVKESK. The CDR3 protein is CASGLTSGGTYEQYF. DNA of the CDR3: TGTGCCAGCGGACTGACTAGCGGGGGAACCTACGAGCAGTACTTC. Full variable domain (remainder filled in from reference TRBV14 and TRBJ2-7): EAGVTQFPSHSVIEKGQTVTLRCDPISGHDNLYWYRRVMGKEIKFLLHFVKESKQDESGMPNNRFLAERTGGTYSTLKVQPAELEDSGVYFCASGLTSGGTYEQYFGPGTRLTVT.

This clone was seen a handful of times. The rearrangement joins TRBV2 to TRBJ2-4, with D unclear. There are 13 residues in the CDR3. The ends were cut back, 3 bases at V and 6 bases at J, with 9 bases in the middle. CDR1 and CDR2 from the germline V gene are SNHLY and FYNNEI. CDR3 nucleotides: TGTGCCAGCAGTGACGCAGGTAGAAACATTCAGTACTTC. Protein product: CASSDAGRNIQYF. The full variable domain, its missing parts supplied by reference TRBV2 and TRBJ2-4, is EPEVTQTPSHQVTQMGQEVILRCVPISNHLYFYWYRQILGQKVEFLVSFYNNEISEKSEIFDDQFSVERPDGSNFTLKIRSTKLEDSAMYFCASSDAGRNIQYFGAGTRLSVL.

This clone was counted between two and nine times. Other DNA sequences of this sample code for an identical CDR3. This chain joins TRBV7-9 and TRBJ2-5; D call uncertain. The CDR3 length is 11 residues. Trimming shortened V by 5 bases and J by 5 bases, and 6 bases separated the two germline ends. Germline values: CDR1 SEHNR, CDR2 FQNEAQ (reference sequence). The CDR3 DNA reads TGTGCCAGCAGCGAAAGGGAGACCCAGTACTTC. Translated: CASSERETQYF.

The chain uses TRBV11-2 and TRBJ2-5, with a tentative D call TRBD2 (6 bases). Per germline, CDR1 SGHAT and CDR2 FQNNGV. V shed 8 bases and J shed 5 bases, with 18 bases lying between them. CDR3 length: 14 amino acids. The CDR3 sequence: CASGTPWGGETQYF. The CDR3 DNA follows: TGTGCCAGCGGGACTCCCTGGGGCGGGGAGACCCAGTACTTC.

The rearrangement joins TRBV25-1 to TRBJ2-1, with 15 nucleotides matching TRBD2. Germline assignment: CDR1 MGHDK and CDR2 SYGVNS. This CDR3 spans 17 amino acids. Trimming cost V 4 bases and J 6 bases; bases outside gene matches: 7. The CDR3 protein is CASSGLSGLAGGNEQFF. The CDR3 DNA is TGTGCCAGCAGTGGGCTCTCGGGACTAGCGGGAGGCAATGAGCAGTTCTTC.

The chain uses TRBV14 and TRBJ2-3; D uncertain. V was shortened by 0 bases and J by 4 bases, with 5 bases between the two germline ends. The germline CDR1 and CDR2 sequences are SGHDN and FVKESK. The CDR3 is made up of 13 amino acids. This CDR3 is CASSQDWADTQYF. The CDR3 bases are TGTGCCAGCAGCCAAGATTGGGCAGATACGCAGTATTTT.

CDR3 DNA sequence: TGTGCCAGCAGCTGGACCCGGGGGAATCAGCCCCAGCATTTT. Its translation is CASSWTRGNQPQHF. This chain uses TRBV5-8 with TRBJ1-5, with D maybe TRBD1 (5 bases). Germline V CDR1 and CDR2: SGHTS, YDEGEE. The CDR3 contains 14 residues. Trimming pared 3 bases from V and 4 bases from J, leaving 11 bases between. Full variable domain (remainder filled in from reference TRBV5-8 and TRBJ1-5): EAGVTQSPTHLIKTRGQQATLRCSPISGHTSVYWYQQALGLGLQFLLWYDEGEERNRGNFPPRFSGRQFPNYSSELNVNALELEDSALYLCASSWTRGNQPQHFGDGTRLSIL.

This CDR3 reads CAWSEDRGYTEAFF. CDR3 DNA sequence: TGTGCCTGGAGTGAGGACAGGGGTTACACTGAAGCTTTCTTT. The rearrangement uses TRBV30 and TRBJ1-1, with 9 nucleotides matching TRBD1. The CDR3 consists of 14 residues. The J segment lost 3 bases and the V segment lost 1 base, leaving 3 bases of the junction unmatched. CDR1 is GTSNPN, CDR2 SVGIG, per germline (reference sequence).

The chain carries TRBV7-9 and TRBJ2-5, with 13 positions matching TRBD2. The CDR3 has 19 residues. With 5 bases clipped from V and 11 bases from J, the junction kept 23 bases outside the gene matches. The germline gives CDR1 SEHNR, CDR2 FQNEAQ (reference sequence). The CDR3 bases are TGTGCCAGCAGCCTGCGGGCGGGACTAGCGGGAAGTTCCCCCCACACTCAGTACTTC. Its protein is CASSLRAGLAGSSPHTQYF.

This clone has a handful of counts. The chain carries TRBV7-3 and TRBJ2-1, with 7 bases matching TRBD1. The V gene's germline CDR1 is SGHTA and CDR2 FQGTGA. With 3 bases clipped from V and 0 bases from J, the junction kept 2 bases outside the gene matches. The length of the CDR3 is 15 residues. The CDR3 sequence: CASSLRDSSYNEQFF. CDR3 nucleotides: TGTGCCAGCAGCTTGAGGGACAGCTCCTACAATGAGCAGTTCTTC.

The chain couples TRBV5-1 to TRBJ2-7, with TRBD1 as a possible D gene (5 bases). Trimming took 4 bases from V and 4 from J, leaving 15 bases between them. This CDR3 contains 14 residues. CDR1 and CDR2 from the germline V gene are SGHRS and YFSETQ. The CDR3 DNA reads TGCGCCAGCAGCCTCCAGGGTCAGGCTTACGAGCAGTACTTC. Translation gives CASSLQGQAYEQYF.

The chain employs TRBV7-9 and TRBJ2-2; D is tentatively TRBD1 or TRBD2 (6 bases each). V lost 5 bases to trimming and J lost 0 bases, with 13 bases between them. Looked up from germline, CDR1 is SEHNR and CDR2 is FQNEAQ (reference sequence). The CDR3 extends over 16 amino acids. The DNA for the CDR3 is TGTGCCAGCAGCCGGTGGGGGGCCTCGAACACCGGGGAGCTGTTTTTT. Encoded protein: CASSRWGASNTGELFF.

The chain links TRBV10-3 to TRBJ2-5, with 10 bases aligning to TRBD2. The CDR3 runs to 15 residues. Germline trimming cut 5 bases from V and 2 bases from J; bases unmatched to any gene: 5. CDR1 is ENHRY and CDR2 is SYGVKD in the germline V gene. The CDR3 sequence: CAISPGLADQETQYF. In DNA, the CDR3 is TGTGCCATCAGTCCCGGACTAGCGGATCAAGAGACCCAGTACTTC.

V is TRBV5-1 and J is TRBJ2-7; D gene uncertain. With 5 bases removed from V and 3 bases from J, the gap between germline ends came to 9 bases. CDR1 is SGHRS, CDR2 YFSETQ, per germline. The CDR3 extends over 12 amino acids. The CDR3 DNA follows: TGCGCCAGCAGAGAGTCTTTCTACGAGCAGTACTTC. Encoded protein: CASRESFYEQYF.

This chain joins TRBV6-1 and TRBJ1-1; 11 bases are shared with TRBD1. CDR1 and CDR2 from the germline V gene are MNHNS and SASEGT. CDR3 size: 15 residues. The junction had 4 bases not matched to a gene; V was cut back by 6 bases and J by 1 base. CDR3 loop: CASRGQGGSNTEAFF. Written as DNA, the CDR3 is TGTGCCAGCAGGGGACAGGGGGGATCGAACACTGAAGCTTTCTTT.

This clone has more than one count but fewer than ten. This rearrangement joins TRBV5-1 to TRBJ2-3; 8 nucleotides match TRBD1. The CDR3 covers 15 residues. Germline V CDR1 and CDR2: SGHRS, YFSETQ. Trimming removed 2 bases from V and 1 base from J; junction bases left unmatched: 3. The CDR3 is CASSFQGQGTDTQYF. In nucleotides, the CDR3 is TGCGCCAGCAGCTTTCAGGGACAGGGCACAGATACGCAGTATTTT. The full variable domain, completed using reference TRBV5-1 and TRBJ2-3, is KAGVTQTPRYLIKTRGQQVTLSCSPISGHRSVSWYQQTPGQGLQFLFEYFSETQRNKGNFPGRFSGRQFSNSRSEMNVSTLELGDSALYLCASSFQGQGTDTQYFGPGTRLTVL.

The V and J genes are TRBV28 and TRBJ2-7, with 11 nucleotides matching TRBD2. The germline CDR1 and CDR2 sequences are MDHEN and SYDVKM. Losses at the gene ends were 7 bases for V and 3 bases for J; bases not matched to a gene: 2. CDR3 length: 13 amino acids. Here the CDR3 reads CASKTSGVYEQYF. The DNA of the CDR3 is TGTGCCAGCAAGACTAGCGGGGTCTACGAGCAGTACTTC.

V gene TRBV19 combines with J gene TRBJ1-3, with D hard to call. Trimming removed 9 bases at V and 0 bases at J, with 21 bases between. The germline V gene has CDR1 LNHDA and CDR2 SQIVND (reference sequence). This CDR3 contains 17 residues. CDR3 DNA sequence: TGTGCCAGCCTGACCGGGCCAGAACTTTGCTCTGGAAACACCATATATTTT. Protein: CASLTGPELCSGNTIYF.

This clone turned up a few times. This rearrangement joins TRBV6-6 to TRBJ2-7; D could derive from TRBD1 or TRBD2 (5 bases each). The CDR3 totals 13 residues. CDR1 MNHNY and CDR2 SVGAGI come from the germline V gene (reference sequence). V was pared by 4 bases and J by 6 bases, with 13 bases between. The chain's CDR3 is CASSSGRESEQYF. The CDR3 nucleotides are TGTGCCAGCAGTTCGGGCAGGGAGTCCGAGCAGTACTTC.

This clone was seen ten or more times. This chain links TRBV4-1 with TRBJ1-2; TRBD1 matches 10 bases. The CDR3 sequence is 16 residues long. V was pared by 4 bases and J by 7 bases, with 12 bases of the junction left unmatched. CDR1 and CDR2 from the germline V gene are MGHRA and YSYEKL. CDR3 in amino acids: CASSPGSGQGSFGYTF. The CDR3 DNA follows: TGCGCCAGCAGCCCCGGATCGGGACAGGGGTCGTTTGGCTACACCTTC.

This clone was seen more than once but under ten times. The J gene is TRBJ1-1, the V gene TRBV19; D call uncertain. The CDR3 has 11 residues. The V gene lost 5 bases and the J gene lost 11 bases, with 12 bases spanning the gap. Germline lookup yields CDR1 LNHDA and CDR2 SQIVND (reference sequence). CDR3 DNA: TGTGCCAGTAGTCCGGGAGCGAGGGCTTTCTTT. Its protein is CASSPGARAFF.

The chain joins TRBV11-2 to TRBJ1-2; D may be TRBD1 (5 bases). This CDR3 is built from 15 residues. With 3 bases removed from V and 7 bases from J, the gap between germline ends came to 18 bases. In germline, CDR1 is SGHAT, CDR2 FQNNGV. The CDR3 DNA is TGTGCCAGCAGCTTCTTGGCCGTGCAGGGAGGTGGCTACACCTTC. Residues: CASSFLAVQGGGYTF. Combining the CDR3 with reference TRBV11-2 and TRBJ1-2 gives the whole variable domain EAGVAQSPRYKIIEKRQSVAFWCNPISGHATLYWYQQILGQGPKLLIQFQNNGVVDDSQLPKDRFSAERLKGVDSTLKIQPAKLEDSAVYLCASSFLAVQGGGYTFGSGTRLTVV.

The chain joins TRBV11-3 to TRBJ1-5; D not resolved. CDR1 is SGHNT, CDR2 YENEEA, per germline. The ends were cut back, 2 bases at V and 0 bases at J, with 2 bases in the middle. This CDR3 is built from 13 residues. The CDR3 spells CASSLISNQPQHF. As DNA, the CDR3 is TGTGCCAGCAGCTTAATTAGCAATCAGCCCCAGCATTTT.

This clone was seen a handful of times. The gene calls are TRBV5-4 and TRBJ2-5; D is unclear. Germline assignment: CDR1 SGHNT and CDR2 YYREEE (reference sequence). The CDR3 spans 16 residues. V gave up 0 bases and J gave up 0 bases, with 12 bases separating them. The CDR3 here is CASSLDQAGYQETQYF. The CDR3 nucleotides are TGTGCCAGCAGCTTGGATCAGGCCGGCTACCAAGAGACCCAGTACTTC.

The gene calls are TRBV2 and TRBJ1-2; 10 bases match TRBD1. With V trimmed by 3 bases and J by 6 bases, 7 bases remained unmatched. CDR1 SNHLY and CDR2 FYNNEI come from the germline V gene. The CDR3 is made up of 15 amino acids. The CDR3 region is CASSDYYGTGDGYTF. The CDR3 DNA reads TGTGCCAGCAGTGACTACTATGGGACAGGGGATGGCTACACCTTC.

The genes are TRBV5-1 and TRBJ2-5; the match to TRBD2 covers 12 bases. The germline V gene has CDR1 SGHRS and CDR2 YFSETQ. The length of the CDR3 is 16 residues. Losses at the gene ends were 4 bases for V and 5 bases for J; bases not matched to a gene: 9. CDR3 nucleotide sequence: TGCGCCAGCAGCCCACAGACTAGCGGGAGTTGGGAGACCCAGTACTTC. Protein: CASSPQTSGSWETQYF. The entire variable domain, with the rest obtained from reference TRBV5-1 and TRBJ2-5, is as follows: KAGVTQTPRYLIKTRGQQVTLSCSPISGHRSVSWYQQTPGQGLQFLFEYFSETQRNKGNFPGRFSGRQFSNSRSEMNVSTLELGDSALYLCASSPQTSGSWETQYFGPGTRLLVL.

The genes are TRBV28 and TRBJ2-1; 11 positions agree with TRBD2. V lost 7 bases and J lost 5; bases outside the gene matches: 4. Germline V lookup: CDR1 MDHEN, CDR2 SYDVKM. The CDR3 extends over 14 amino acids. The CDR3 protein is CASKLAGGNNEQFF. The CDR3 DNA follows: TGTGCCAGCAAATTAGCGGGAGGGAACAATGAGCAGTTCTTC.